Shown below are 30 T cell receptor beta chains from a single sample sequenced in a study of identical twins (dated by TCRdb to 2016 to 2017). Libraries came from 5' RACE. TCRdb records Illumina HiSeq 2000 as the sequencer. In TCRdb, the public reads were trimmed at Q25 with fastp and aligned with MiXCR, with productive beta chains retained. Every CDR3 protein is listed once, alongside the most common genes and DNA of its rows. In this sample the table shows 450,000 or so distinct CDR3 sequences, approximately 14% of which occur a single time. The top ten constitute roughly 0.56% of the sample. A further study also used this sample, focusing on yellow fever vaccine responses in identical twins.

Source material: CD4+ T cells sorted from blood. The receptors were gathered from a woman under 30 in good health.

The chain carries TRBV28 and TRBJ2-4, with no clear D. Germline V gene sequence: CDR1 MDHEN, CDR2 SYDVKM. V was cut by 7 bases and J by 0 bases, with 10 bases left in between. The CDR3 spans 14 residues. Written as DNA, the CDR3 is TGTGCCAGCATGTCAAGGGTAGCCAAAAACATTCAGTACTTC. Its translation: CASMSRVAKNIQYF. The full variable domain, rest sourced from reference TRBV28 and TRBJ2-4, is DVKVTQSSRYLVKRTGEKVFLECVQDMDHENMFWYRQDPGLGLRLIYFSYDVKMKEKGDIPEGYSVSREKKERFSLILESASTNQTSMYLCASMSRVAKNIQYFGAGTRLSVL.

The chain uses TRBV20-1 and TRBJ2-7; 7 positions agree with TRBD2. CDR1 DFQATT and CDR2 SNEGSKA come from the germline V gene (reference sequence). V lost 7 bases, J lost 7 bases, and 10 bases stayed unmatched. This CDR3 contains 12 residues. The CDR3 is CSVGSGRREQYF. The CDR3 region has the DNA TGCAGTGTGGGTAGCGGGCGTCGGGAGCAGTACTTC.

This chain joins TRBV12-3 or TRBV12-4 and TRBJ2-3; D is ambiguous. CDR3 length: 12 amino acids. Trimming took off 5 bases at V and 1 base at J, with 4 bases between the two ends. DNA of the CDR3: TGTGCCAGCAGTCGGCGCACAGATACGCAGTATTTT. Protein: CASSRRTDTQYF.

This clonotype was counted ten times or more. The chain carries TRBV7-2 and TRBJ2-1; D remains ambiguous. Trimming stripped 6 bases from V and 0 bases from J, with 9 bases between. CDR1 is SGHTA and CDR2 is FQGNSA in the germline V gene. The CDR3 loop spans 14 amino acids. The CDR3 spells CASSLQPSYNEQFF. CDR3 bases: TGTGCCAGCAGTTTACAGCCCTCCTACAATGAGCAGTTCTTC. Full variable domain (missing parts from reference TRBV7-2 and TRBJ2-1): GAGVSQSPSNKVTEKGKDVELRCDPISGHTALYWYRQSLGQGLEFLIYFQGNSAPDKSGLPSDRFSAERTGGSVSTLTIQRTQQEDSAVYLCASSLQPSYNEQFFGPGTRLTVL.

There are a few counts of this clonotype. This chain joins TRBV7-9 and TRBJ2-7; 7 nucleotides agree with TRBD1. The junction had 8 bases not matched to a gene; V was cut back by 6 bases and J by 6 bases. The length of the CDR3 is 13 residues. The germline V gene encodes CDR1 SEHNR and CDR2 FQNEAQ (reference sequence). The CDR3 sequence is CASSWDSSLEQYF. CDR3 in DNA: TGTGCCAGCAGTTGGGACAGTAGCCTCGAGCAGTACTTC.

The sample holds a few counts of this clonotype. The CDR3, as DNA: TGTGCCAGCAAAATGGGGGAGACCCAGTACTTC. As protein: CASKMGETQYF. The chain couples TRBV7-9 to TRBJ2-5; D not certain. Germline V CDR1 and CDR2: SEHNR, FQNEAQ (reference sequence). The CDR3 covers 11 residues. V shed 7 bases and J shed 5 bases, with 8 bases lying between them.

This clonotype came up a few times. The chain joins TRBV6-1 to TRBJ2-7, with D possibly being TRBD2 (5 bases). The CDR3 has 15 amino acids. Germline CDR1 and CDR2: MNHNS and SASEGT. V was trimmed by 2 bases and J by 7 bases, leaving 18 bases between them. DNA for the CDR3: TGTGCCAGCAGTGAAATTCGGGCAGGTCGAGGGGAGCAGTACTTC. This encodes CASSEIRAGRGEQYF.

This clonotype was counted ten times or more. The V gene is TRBV3-1, the J gene TRBJ1-2, with unresolved D. The CDR3 loop spans 14 amino acids. Germline loops: CDR1 LGHDT, CDR2 YNNKEL (reference sequence). The V end was cut by 1 base, the J end by 8 bases, with 14 bases between. CDR3: CASSQATATTGYTF. The CDR3 DNA follows: TGTGCCAGCAGCCAAGCCACAGCGACTACGGGCTACACCTTC.

This clonotype was detected only a few times. Germline and junction disagree at one end, which may indicate a read error. The genes are TRBV15 and TRBJ2-5, with 7 bases fitting TRBD2. There are 14 residues in the CDR3. Germline-derived CDR1 and CDR2 are LNHNV and YYDKDF (reference sequence). This chain's CDR3 is CATSRDLYSGRLHF. CDR3 in DNA: TGTGCCACCAGCAGAGATCTGTATAGCGGGCGGTTGCACTTC.

CDR3 in DNA: TGTGCCACCAGTCTCTACGGGGAGCTGTTTTTT. Its protein product is CATSLYGELFF. The rearrangement links TRBV24-1 to TRBJ2-2, with D unresolved. The germline gives CDR1 KGHDR, CDR2 SFDVKD. The CDR3 extends over 11 amino acids. Trimming stripped 6 bases from V and 7 bases from J, with 5 bases between.

This clonotype was detected only once. One base away lies a much larger clone, so this may be a sequencing read error. The rearrangement links TRBV6-5 to TRBJ2-3; D gene uncertain. Germline CDR1 and CDR2: MNHEY and SVGAGI. With 0 bases removed from V and 4 bases from J, the gap between germline ends came to 11 bases. The CDR3 is made up of 15 amino acids. The CDR3 loop is CASSYSTVSADTQYF. The CDR3 coding sequence is TGTGCCAGCAGTTACTCGACGGTTTCAGCAGATACGCAGTATTTT.

This clonotype was detected many times. The chain joins TRBV20-1 to TRBJ2-7; 8 nucleotides align to TRBD1. The CDR3 runs to 12 residues. The germline V gene encodes CDR1 DFQATT and CDR2 SNEGSKA (reference sequence). V dropped 2 bases and J dropped 6; count of bases not matched to a gene: 3. CDR3 in DNA: TGCAGTGCTAGATACAGGGGGGTCGAGCAGTACTTC. It translates to CSARYRGVEQYF.

This clonotype was counted a few times. The rearrangement joins TRBV28 to TRBJ2-3, with a weak D call TRBD2 (5 bases). Trimming pared 2 bases from V and 1 base from J, leaving 13 bases between. Germline V gene lookup returns CDR1 MDHEN and CDR2 SYDVKM. The CDR3 consists of 16 residues. CDR3 coding DNA: TGTGCCAGCAGTTTACTACTAGGGTTCGGCACAGATACGCAGTATTTT. It encodes CASSLLLGFGTDTQYF.

This clonotype was detected a few times. This chain uses TRBV12-3 or TRBV12-4 with TRBJ2-7, with TRBD2 identical over 8 bases. There are 17 residues in the CDR3. J lost 4 bases, V lost 5 bases, and 16 bases had no gene match. CDR3 sequence: CASSPRGGGQASYEQYF. The CDR3 DNA sequence: TGTGCCAGCAGTCCGAGGGGCGGGGGGCAAGCCAGTTACGAGCAGTACTTC.

In DNA, the CDR3 is TGTGCCAGCAGCCAAGCCGGCGGGGAGGCCACCCGGGGCACAGATACGCAGTATTTT. Translation gives CASSQAGGEATRGTDTQYF. V and J are TRBV14 and TRBJ2-3, with D perhaps matching TRBD2 (6 bases). Trimming cost V 1 base and J 1 base, with 21 bases left between them. There are 19 residues in the CDR3. Germline loops: CDR1 SGHDN, CDR2 FVKESK.

The rearrangement joins TRBV3-1 to TRBJ2-7; D is uncertain. Trimming stripped 5 bases from V and 3 bases from J, with 14 bases between. This CDR3 is built from 14 residues. Germline V lookup: CDR1 LGHDT, CDR2 YNNKEL (reference sequence). This CDR3 is CASSTAQRFYEQYF. The CDR3 DNA is TGTGCCAGCAGCACCGCACAGAGATTCTACGAGCAGTACTTC.

CDR3 coding DNA: TGTGCCAGCAGCTTAGCGTTAACCTACAATGAGCAGTTCTTC. Its protein is CASSLALTYNEQFF. The V gene is TRBV3-1, the J gene TRBJ2-1, with D possibly being TRBD2 (5 bases). The CDR3 contains 14 residues. V lost 5 bases to trimming and J lost 2 bases, with 10 bases between them. From germline, CDR1 is LGHDT and CDR2 YNNKEL (reference sequence).

The rearrangement joins TRBV19 to TRBJ2-1, with D perhaps TRBD2 (6 bases). The length of the CDR3 is 16 residues. Germline CDR1 is LNHDA and CDR2 is SQIVND (reference sequence). Trimming removed 10 bases at V and 2 bases at J, with 21 bases between. The DNA for the CDR3 is TGTGCCACCAAAGGGGTCCTGGGGGGTACCTACAATGAGCAGTTCTTC. It specifies CATKGVLGGTYNEQFF.

The V and J genes are TRBV12-5 and TRBJ2-5, with D possibly matching TRBD1 (6 bases). V lost 1 base to trimming and J lost 8 bases, with 14 bases between them. The CDR3 spans 14 residues. Germline V gene data show CDR1 as LGHNT and CDR2 as FRNRAP. The CDR3 spells CASGLDTFRGTQYF. DNA for the CDR3: TGTGCTAGTGGTTTGGATACTTTCAGGGGCACCCAGTACTTC.

This clonotype came up a few times. The chain combines TRBV20-1 with TRBJ2-3, with TRBD2 as a possible D gene (6 bases). This CDR3 is built from 16 residues. The germline V gene has CDR1 DFQATT and CDR2 SNEGSKA (reference sequence). With 5 bases removed from V and 2 bases from J, the gap between germline ends came to 20 bases. The CDR3 reads CSAQIRPAGYTDTQYF. The CDR3 DNA is TGCAGTGCTCAGATAAGGCCAGCGGGCTACACAGATACGCAGTATTTT.

The chain couples TRBV4-3 to TRBJ2-7; D is unresolved. This CDR3 comprises 13 residues. The germline V gene encodes CDR1 LGHNA and CDR2 YSLEER. The V end lost 0 bases, the J end lost 4 bases, and 7 bases lay between the germline ends. The CDR3, as DNA: TGCGCCAGCAGCCAAGAAGGGCTATACGAGCAGTACTTC. Translation gives CASSQEGLYEQYF.

The chain carries TRBV5-1 and TRBJ2-1, with 9 bases lining up with TRBD2. The germline CDR1 and CDR2 sequences are SGHRS and YFSETQ. With 4 bases clipped from V and 1 base from J, the junction kept 3 bases outside the gene matches. The CDR3 has 15 residues. CDR3 residues: CASSELAGSYNEQFF. DNA for the CDR3: TGCGCCAGCAGCGAGCTAGCGGGGTCCTACAATGAGCAGTTCTTC.

This clonotype was seen only a few times. The rearrangement uses TRBV4-1 and TRBJ1-5; 7 bases map to TRBD1. J was trimmed by 7 bases and V by 0 bases; bases with no gene match: 6. CDR1 and CDR2 from the germline V gene are MGHRA and YSYEKL. The CDR3 contains 15 residues. CDR3 coding DNA: TGCGCCAGCAGCCAAGATGACAGGGTAGGACAGCCCCAGCATTTT. It translates to CASSQDDRVGQPQHF.

There are a few counts of this clonotype. The CDR3, as DNA: TGCGCCAGCAGCCAAGGGGCGGGAGCCTACAATGAGCAGTTCTTC. Amino acids: CASSQGAGAYNEQFF. The chain uses TRBV4-1 and TRBJ2-1, with 7 bases identical to TRBD2. The CDR3 covers 15 residues. Germline lookup yields CDR1 MGHRA and CDR2 YSYEKL. V was clipped by 1 base and J by 2 bases; unmatched bases: 2.

The rearrangement links TRBV12-3 or TRBV12-4 to TRBJ2-6, with D unclear. V lost 3 bases and J lost 2, with 5 bases in between. This CDR3 spans 14 amino acids. CDR3 loop: CASSFETGANVLTF. The DNA for the CDR3 is TGTGCCAGCAGTTTTGAAACTGGGGCCAACGTCCTGACTTTC.

This sequence joins TRBV3-1 and TRBJ1-1; TRBD1 matches 8 bases. Trimming removed 4 bases from V and 4 bases from J; junction bases left unmatched: 11. The CDR3 sequence is 16 residues long. Germline V CDR1 and CDR2: LGHDT, YNNKEL (reference sequence). DNA for the CDR3: TGTGCCAGCAGCCGAGGACAGGGTTCCCAGGGCACTGAAGCTTTCTTT. The encoded protein is CASSRGQGSQGTEAFF.

The rearrangement links TRBV20-1 to TRBJ2-7; D is unclear. CDR1 is DFQATT, CDR2 SNEGSKA, per germline (reference sequence). CDR3 length: 14 residues. Trimming removed 2 bases from V and 2 bases from J, with 13 bases in between. CDR3: CSARSETSAYEQYF. DNA for the CDR3: TGCAGTGCTAGAAGTGAGACTTCCGCCTACGAGCAGTACTTC.

This clonotype showed up just a few times. The chain couples TRBV28 to TRBJ2-1; D call uncertain. The germline V gene encodes CDR1 MDHEN and CDR2 SYDVKM. This CDR3 spans 13 amino acids. The V end was cut by 6 bases, the J end by 7 bases, with 13 bases between. CDR3 DNA sequence: TGTGCCAGCAGCCCCGCCGGAGTAAATGAGCAGTTCTTC. It is translated as CASSPAGVNEQFF.

This chain links TRBV5-1 with TRBJ2-1; 8 positions match TRBD1. This CDR3 has 15 residues. Germline V CDR1 and CDR2: SGHRS, YFSETQ. Trimming cost V 2 bases and J 5 bases; bases outside gene matches: 6. CDR3 residues: CASSFVDRANNEQFF. The CDR3 region has the DNA TGCGCCAGCAGCTTCGTGGACAGGGCTAACAATGAGCAGTTCTTC.

The chain employs TRBV4-3 and TRBJ2-1; D is possibly TRBD1 (5 bases). The V gene's germline CDR1 is LGHNA and CDR2 YSLEER. The CDR3 covers 15 residues. V was trimmed by 0 bases and J by 5 bases, leaving 11 bases between them. CDR3 amino acids: CASSQDRQWNNEQFF. The DNA for the CDR3 is TGCGCCAGCAGCCAAGATCGACAGTGGAACAATGAGCAGTTCTTC.